Following are 28 T cell receptor beta chains from one sample sequenced in a study of T-cell memory formation after mild COVID-19. TCRdb passed the 5' RACE reads through MiXCR, listing each CDR3 protein once. This table holds hundreds of thousands of distinct CDR3 sequences, around 24% found once. The sequencing input was PBMCs or a T cell subset sorted from them (not recorded which). These receptors originate from an adult woman who had mild COVID-19 (a few samples of this study predate the infection). Cell type and time point are not known.

This clonotype was seen many times. DNA of the CDR3: TGCGCCAGCAGCTTGGACAGGGAGACCGGGGAGCTGTTTTTT. As protein: CASSLDRETGELFF. The rearrangement joins TRBV5-1 to TRBJ2-2; D perhaps matches TRBD1 (6 bases). The V gene lost 0 bases and the J gene lost 5 bases, with 8 bases spanning the gap. CDR1 SGHRS and CDR2 YFSETQ come from the germline V gene. This CDR3 is built from 14 residues.

This clonotype turned up a few times. The chain employs TRBV15 and TRBJ2-7, with TRBD2 matching over 7 bases. This CDR3 comprises 15 residues. Germline-derived CDR1 and CDR2 are LNHNV and YYDKDF (reference sequence). J was trimmed by 4 bases and V by 0 bases; bases with no gene match: 6. CDR3 sequence: CATSREGRAEYEQYF. For the CDR3, the DNA is TGTGCCACCAGCAGAGAGGGGAGGGCCGAGTACGAGCAGTACTTC.

This clonotype was counted many times. CDR3 region: CASSSVAGARNEQFF. DNA of the CDR3: TGTGCCAGCAGCTCCGTAGCGGGAGCTAGGAATGAGCAGTTCTTC. The chain combines TRBV7-2 with TRBJ2-1; 9 bases are a match to TRBD2. The ends lost 4 bases at V and 7 bases at J; junction bases unmatched: 8. The CDR3 extends over 15 amino acids. The germline gives CDR1 SGHTA, CDR2 FQGNSA.

This clonotype was picked up a small number of times. The chain couples TRBV7-3 to TRBJ2-1; 8 bases line up with TRBD2. The junction had 8 bases not matched to a gene; V was cut back by 1 base and J by 3 bases. The length of the CDR3 is 17 residues. In germline, CDR1 is SGHTA, CDR2 FQGTGA. The chain's CDR3 is CASSLRGRAGGYNEQFF. Written as DNA, the CDR3 is TGTGCCAGCAGCTTAAGGGGCCGGGCGGGGGGCTACAATGAGCAGTTCTTC.

This chain connects TRBV7-2 to TRBJ2-7; 11 bases align to TRBD2. This CDR3 has 16 amino acids. Trimming at V came to 5 bases and at J to 2 bases, leaving 8 bases not matched to a gene. CDR1 and CDR2 (germline): SGHTA, FQGNSA. The CDR3 region is CASSPPGLAETYEQYF. As DNA, the CDR3 is TGTGCCAGCAGCCCGCCGGGACTAGCGGAAACCTACGAGCAGTACTTC.

There are a few counts of this clonotype. This CDR3 is CASSPGANNYGYTF. The CDR3 DNA reads as TGTGCCAGCAGTCCGGGGGCGAATAACTATGGCTACACCTTC. The rearrangement links TRBV27 to TRBJ1-2, with a weak D call TRBD1 (6 bases). V lost 5 bases and J lost 1, with 11 bases in between. Looked up from germline, CDR1 is MNHEY and CDR2 is SMNVEV (reference sequence). The CDR3 has 14 residues.

A word on this clonotype: Relative to the germline gene, one junction end is altered; a read error may explain this. J is TRBJ2-1 and V is TRBV5-1, with no clear D. Germline CDR1 SGHRS, CDR2 YFSETQ. This CDR3 is 15 amino acids long. CDR3 nucleotide sequence: TGCTCCAGCAGTCCCGGGCGGAGCTCCTACAATGAGCAGTTCTTC. Protein sequence: CSSSPGRSSYNEQFF.

This clonotype has more than one count but fewer than ten. The rearrangement uses TRBV6-1 and TRBJ2-7; 10 bases agree with TRBD2. V was clipped by 4 bases and J by 6 bases; unmatched bases: 9. There are 15 residues in the CDR3. Germline lookup yields CDR1 MNHNS and CDR2 SASEGT. CDR3 nucleotides: TGTGCCAGCAGTGGTCTAGCGGGAGACGGGCTCGAGCAGTACTTC. It codes for CASSGLAGDGLEQYF.

This rearrangement joins TRBV20-1 to TRBJ2-5; maybe TRBD2 (6 bases). V lost 3 bases, J lost 3 bases, and 14 bases lay in between. Germline V CDR1 and CDR2: DFQATT, SNEGSKA (reference sequence). CDR3 length: 14 residues. CDR3 in DNA: TGCAGTGCTAGGGTGGGACTTTCCAAAGAGACCCAGTACTTC. Encoded protein: CSARVGLSKETQYF.

This clonotype has a handful of counts. The chain has TRBV20-1 and TRBJ1-1; D perhaps matches TRBD1 (5 bases). CDR1 and CDR2 from the germline V gene are DFQATT and SNEGSKA (reference sequence). The CDR3 has 13 residues. Trimming left V 5 bases short and J 6 bases short, with 16 bases between. Here the CDR3 reads CSAPGRARAEAFF. The CDR3 DNA is TGCAGTGCTCCGGGACGTGCGAGGGCTGAAGCTTTCTTT.

This clonotype was found once. The chain carries TRBV18 and TRBJ1-5; 9 bases align to TRBD1. This CDR3 comprises 15 residues. V gave up 5 bases and J gave up 7 bases; unmatched junction bases: 9. In germline, CDR1 is KGHSH, CDR2 LQKENI. CDR3 bases: TGTGCCAGCTCAGCCGGGACAGGGACCCAACAGCCCCAGCATTTT. It codes for CASSAGTGTQQPQHF.

CDR3 loop: CSVERLGRAGAHNYGYTF. The CDR3 nucleotides are TGCAGCGTTGAAAGACTTGGGAGGGCAGGGGCTCATAACTATGGCTACACCTTC. The chain couples TRBV29-1 to TRBJ1-2, with a possible D match to TRBD1 (6 bases). CDR3 length: 18 amino acids. CDR1 is SQVTM, CDR2 ANQGSEA, per germline. The germline V and J ends were trimmed by 2 bases and 1 base, with 23 bases remaining between them. Filled out from reference TRBV29-1 and TRBJ1-2, the complete variable domain reads SAVISQKPSRDICQRGTSLTIQCQVDSQVTMMFWYRQQPGQSLTLIATANQGSEATYESGFVIDKFPISRPNLTFSTLTVSNMSPEDSSIYLCSVERLGRAGAHNYGYTFGSGTRLTVV.

The chain is built from TRBV21-1 and TRBJ1-1; the table calls TRBD1, which could not be checked here. TRBV21-1 represents a pseudogene. The CDR3 length is 18 residues. DNA for the CDR3: TGTGCCAGCAGCAACTCAGAAGAGGGGGCGGAATTTCCGACTGAAGCTTTCTTT. This codes for CASSNSEEGAEFPTEAFF.

The chain links TRBV19 to TRBJ1-1, with 10 bases aligning to TRBD1. This CDR3 is built from 14 residues. V gave up 3 bases and J gave up 5 bases; unmatched junction bases: 3. The germline V gene encodes CDR1 LNHDA and CDR2 SQIVND (reference sequence). The CDR3 here is CASSIGQGVTEAFF. The CDR3 DNA follows: TGTGCCAGTAGTATTGGACAGGGGGTAACTGAAGCTTTCTTT.

This sequence joins TRBV19 and TRBJ1-4; D not resolved. Trimming left V 1 base short and J 5 bases short, with 8 bases between. CDR3 size: 14 residues. Germline CDR1 reads LNHDA; CDR2 reads SQIVND (reference sequence). The CDR3 is CASSIVDGNEKLFF. The CDR3 DNA reads as TGTGCCAGTAGTATAGTGGACGGGAATGAAAAACTGTTTTTT.

This clonotype was seen ten or more times. J is TRBJ2-1 and V is TRBV5-6; D not resolved. The V end lost 0 bases, the J end lost 2 bases, and 9 bases lay between the germline ends. The germline V gene has CDR1 SGHDT and CDR2 YYEEEE. The CDR3 contains 15 residues. The CDR3 here is CASSLGDMPYNEQFF. As DNA, the CDR3 is TGTGCCAGCAGCTTGGGAGACATGCCCTACAATGAGCAGTTCTTC.

Details on this clonotype: Sequence at one end of the junction differs from germline and may be a read error. The chain uses TRBV11-2 and TRBJ1-2; no definite D call. The germline gives CDR1 SGHAT, CDR2 FQNNGV. This CDR3 spans 11 amino acids. The CDR3 is CASGTRMFAFF. In nucleotides, the CDR3 is TGTGCCAGCGGAACGAGAATGTTCGCTTTCTTC.

Concerning this clonotype: One junction end disagrees with the germline gene, perhaps due to a read error. The rearrangement joins TRBV7-7 to TRBJ2-5, with 7 bases aligning to TRBD1. CDR1 is SSHAT and CDR2 is FNYEAQ in the germline V gene (reference sequence). This CDR3 is built from 16 residues. The CDR3 region is CASSFTRDRSQETQYF. The CDR3 coding sequence is TGTGCTAGCAGCTTTACCAGGGACAGATCCCAAGAGACCCAGTACTTC.

This clonotype was seen only a few times. The chain links TRBV5-1 to TRBJ2-3; 7 bases map to TRBD1. The germline CDR1 and CDR2 sequences are SGHRS and YFSETQ. V shed 4 bases and J 2 bases; nucleotides not matched to a gene: 7. This CDR3 spans 15 amino acids. In nucleotides, the CDR3 is TGCGCCAGCAGCCTCGAGGGGGCCAACACAGATACGCAGTATTTT. This translates into CASSLEGANTDTQYF. Combining the CDR3 with reference TRBV5-1 and TRBJ2-3 gives the whole variable domain KAGVTQTPRYLIKTRGQQVTLSCSPISGHRSVSWYQQTPGQGLQFLFEYFSETQRNKGNFPGRFSGRQFSNSRSEMNVSTLELGDSALYLCASSLEGANTDTQYFGPGTRLTVL.

This clonotype was observed a handful of times. The chain uses TRBV4-1 and TRBJ2-7; D may be TRBD1 (8 bases). V was cut by 4 bases and J by 5 bases, with 18 bases left in between. This CDR3 is 15 amino acids long. Germline V gene lookup returns CDR1 MGHRA and CDR2 YSYEKL. CDR3 DNA: TGCGCCAGCAGCCCAGCGGACAGGGAGGGACACGAGCAGTACTTC. Translated, it gives CASSPADREGHEQYF.

The CDR3 sequence is CASSLADRKNTEAFF. The CDR3 nucleotides are TGTGCCAGCAGCTTAGCCGACAGGAAGAACACTGAAGCTTTCTTT. The chain couples TRBV7-9 to TRBJ1-1, with D maybe TRBD1 (6 bases). The CDR3 is made up of 15 amino acids. Trimming left V 0 bases short and J 1 base short, with 9 bases between. Looked up from germline, CDR1 is SEHNR and CDR2 is FQNEAQ (reference sequence).

V is TRBV20-1 and J is TRBJ1-1; D is possibly TRBD1 (6 bases). The V gene's germline CDR1 is DFQATT and CDR2 SNEGSKA (reference sequence). The CDR3 length is 14 residues. Trimming took off 1 base at V and 3 bases at J, with 12 bases between the two ends. The CDR3 DNA sequence: TGCAGTGCTAGAGTGGGGGCGTCGGACACTGAAGCTTTCTTT. It translates to CSARVGASDTEAFF.

The chain uses TRBV5-1 and TRBJ2-7; D may be TRBD2 (7 bases). There are 16 residues in the CDR3. Germline V gives CDR1 SGHRS, CDR2 YFSETQ. Trimming took off 4 bases at V and 0 bases at J, with 17 bases between the two ends. Here the CDR3 reads CASSLPAGAPSYEQYF. The DNA of the CDR3 is TGCGCCAGCAGCCTCCCTGCGGGGGCACCCTCCTACGAGCAGTACTTC.

This clonotype occurred once. One end of the junction does not line up with germline, which may come from a read error. In nucleotides, the CDR3 is TGTGCCAGCAGCCCCTATGGCCCCCTGAGGGACACCGGGGGGCTGTTTTTT. Protein product: CASSPYGPLRDTGGLFF. The chain employs TRBV7-3 and TRBJ2-2; TRBD1 or TRBD2 may be the D gene (6 bases each). Looked up from germline, CDR1 is SGHTA and CDR2 is FQGTGA. The CDR3 contains 17 residues.

The table lists this clonotype with a few counts. This chain joins TRBV27 and TRBJ1-4; no reliable D call. V lost 2 bases to trimming and J lost 0 bases, with 10 bases between them. CDR3 length: 16 residues. Germline V lookup: CDR1 MNHEY, CDR2 SMNVEV (reference sequence). The CDR3 DNA sequence: TGTGCCAGCAGTTTAATACAGAGCACAACTAATGAAAAACTGTTTTTT. Protein: CASSLIQSTTNEKLFF.

The chain recombines TRBV9 with TRBJ2-5, with D perhaps matching TRBD1 or TRBD2 (5 bases each). Trimming left V 0 bases short and J 5 bases short, with 11 bases between. Germline assignment: CDR1 SGDLS and CDR2 YYNGEE. This CDR3 is 14 amino acids long. The chain's CDR3 is CASSVDLGEETQYF. The CDR3 nucleotides are TGTGCCAGCAGCGTAGATCTGGGGGAGGAGACCCAGTACTTC.

This clonotype was seen more than once but under ten times. CDR3 in DNA: TGCAGTGCTAGAGATGGTAGGCAGGGCTACGAGCAGTACTTC. Translated, it gives CSARDGRQGYEQYF. The chain employs TRBV20-1 and TRBJ2-7, with D possibly being TRBD1 (5 bases). V gave up 0 bases and J gave up 3 bases, with 12 bases separating them. The CDR3 loop spans 14 amino acids. Germline values: CDR1 DFQATT, CDR2 SNEGSKA (reference sequence).

Ten or more counts support this clonotype. The J gene is TRBJ2-5, the V gene TRBV18; unclear D gene. There are 13 residues in the CDR3. Trimming pared 5 bases from V and 4 bases from J, leaving 11 bases between. The germline V gene has CDR1 KGHSH and CDR2 LQKENI. The CDR3 loop is CASSAFMGETQYF. DNA of the CDR3: TGTGCCAGCTCAGCCTTTATGGGAGAGACCCAGTACTTC.